A selection of T cell receptor beta chains follows, all from one sample in a study of CD8 T cells in Susac syndrome. TCRdb reprocessed the immunoSEQ multiplex PCR reads via MiXCR and lists one record per CDR3 protein. Altogether about 130,000 distinct CDR3 sequences are present, approximately 96% being singletons, with the ten largest covering around 0.078%. The sequenced sample consisted of CD4+ T cells from PBMCs. The receptors derive from a human donor in good health. Both conserved end residues are part of each CDR3. D genes are given only for firm matches. Not all rows give a size; the values are once, few, many and, for expanded clones, a class.

NA	TRBV5-6	NA	TRBJ1-2	CASSFTPRTDDGYTF	TGTGCCAGCAGCTTTACGCCCCGGACGGATGATGGCTACACCTTC
NA	TRBV27	NA	TRBJ2-3	CASSLRSPGSTDTQYF	TGTGCCAGCAGTCTACGTTCCCCTGGTAGCACAGATACGCAGTATTTT
NA	TRBV7-9	NA	TRBJ2-1	CASRWFGEREQFF	TGTGCCAGCCGTTGGTTTGGAGAGCGTGAGCAGTTCTTC
NA	TRBV12-3/TRBV12-4	NA	TRBJ1-1	CASSRGPEGMNTEAFF	TGTGCCAGCAGTCGTGGACCTGAAGGCATGAACACTGAAGCTTTCTTT
NA	TRBV4-1	NA	TRBJ1-1	CASSQRPQNQGEAFF	TGCGCCAGCAGCCAAAGGCCCCAAAATCAGGGGGAAGCTTTCTTT
NA	TRBV20-1	NA	TRBJ2-2	CSARAGAGELFF	TGCAGTGCTAGAGCAGGGGCCGGGGAGCTGTTTTTT
TRBD1	TRBV6-1	NA	TRBJ2-3	CASSHRGTDTQYF	TGTGCCAGCAGTCACAGGGGGACAGATACGCAGTATTTT
NA	TRBV5-1	NA	TRBJ2-7	CASSRDIAYEQYF	TGCGCCAGCAGCCGGGACATAGCCTACGAGCAGTACTTC
NA	TRBV7-8	NA	TRBJ2-1	CASSLDLSAYNEQFF	TGTGCCAGCAGCCTTGATCTGTCCGCCTACAATGAGCAGTTCTTC
TRBD2	TRBV3-1	NA	TRBJ2-4	CASSQGLAGGPKNIQYF	TGTGCCAGCAGCCAAGGACTAGCGGGAGGCCCCAAAAACATTCAGTACTTC
NA	TRBV18	NA	TRBJ1-2	CASSSTLGRASYGYTF	TGTGCCAGCTCATCCACTCTAGGCAGGGCCTCCTATGGCTACACCTTC
NA	TRBV29-1	once	TRBJ1-5	CSVGSGRMDQPQHF	TGCAGCGTTGGGTCGGGACGGATGGATCAGCCCCAGCATTTT
TRBD2	TRBV2	NA	TRBJ2-2	CASSGSGANTGELFF	TGTGCCAGCAGTGGAAGCGGGGCGAACACCGGGGAGCTGTTTTTT
NA	TRBV29-1	NA	TRBJ2-3	CSVPKEGAPQGTQYF	TGCAGCGTCCCAAAGGAGGGGGCGCCCCAGGGGACGCAGTATTTT
NA	TRBV6-5	NA	TRBJ2-2	CASSYSTGELFF	TGTGCCAGCAGTTACTCAACCGGGGAGCTGTTTTTT
TRBD2	TRBV12-3/TRBV12-4	NA	TRBJ2-1	CASRTIVGSGGDNEQFF	TGTGCCAGCAGAACCATCGTAGGTAGCGGGGGCGACAATGAGCAGTTCTTC
TRBD1	TRBV6-5	NA	TRBJ2-1	CASSYRTGNEQFF	TGTGCCAGCAGTTACCGGACAGGCAATGAGCAGTTCTTC
NA	TRBV7-9	NA	TRBJ2-7	CASSLVPRPKGEQYF	TGTGCCAGCAGCTTAGTACCTCGCCCGAAAGGCGAGCAGTACTTC
TRBD2	TRBV25-1	NA	TRBJ2-2	CASSDALAGVTGELFF	TGTGCCAGCAGTGACGCTTTAGCGGGAGTTACCGGGGAGCTGTTTTTT
TRBD2	TRBV24-1	NA	TRBJ2-5	CATSTAGGSETQYF	TGTGCCACCAGTACGGCGGGAGGATCTGAGACCCAGTACTTC
TRBD2	TRBV2	NA	TRBJ2-3	CASRGASGYTDTQYF	TGTGCCAGCAGGGGAGCTAGCGGGTACACAGATACGCAGTATTTT
TRBD2	TRBV5-4	NA	TRBJ2-2	CASSFSGRINTGELFF	TGTGCCAGCAGCTTTAGCGGGAGGATAAACACCGGGGAGCTGTTTTTT
NA	TRBV19	NA	TRBJ1-1	CASSIGRAWNTEAFF	TGTGCCAGTAGTATAGGACGGGCTTGGAACACTGAAGCTTTCTTT
NA	TRBV20-1	NA	TRBJ1-5	CSAPNGPQGKPQHF	TGCAGTGCTCCTAATGGGCCGCAGGGGAAGCCCCAGCATTTT
NA	TRBV12-3/TRBV12-4	NA	TRBJ1-1	CASSWGVNTEAFF	TGTGCCAGCAGCTGGGGGGTGAACACTGAAGCTTTCTTT
NA	TRBV20-1	NA	TRBJ2-4	CSAREQRQGAKNIQYF	TGCAGTGCTAGAGAGCAGCGGCAGGGCGCCAAAAACATTCAGTACTTC
TRBD1	TRBV20-1	NA	TRBJ1-1	CSARGSPGTGGWEAFF	TGCAGTGCTAGAGGGAGCCCCGGGACAGGGGGCTGGGAAGCTTTCTTT
TRBD1	TRBV5-4	NA	TRBJ1-2	CASSLMGQRIYGYTF	TGTGCCAGCAGCTTGATGGGACAGCGTATCTATGGCTACACCTTC
NA	TRBV14	NA	TRBJ1-1	CASSLSPGFTEAFF	TGTGCCAGCAGCTTGTCGCCCGGTTTCACTGAAGCTTTCTTT
NA	TRBV5-4	NA	TRBJ1-1	CASSLEGANTEAFF	TGTGCCAGCAGCTTGGAGGGAGCGAACACTGAAGCTTTCTTT
NA	TRBV5-6	NA	TRBJ1-1	CASSLGPGTVTEAFF	TGTGCCAGCAGCTTGGGCCCAGGGACGGTCACTGAAGCTTTCTTT
TRBD2	TRBV7-2	NA	TRBJ2-3	CASSSGTSGSDTQYF	TGTGCCAGCAGCTCGGGGACTAGCGGCTCAGATACGCAGTATTTT
TRBD2	TRBV7-8	NA	TRBJ2-3	CASSTRGGGGTDTQYF	TGTGCCAGCAGCACCCGGGGGGGAGGGGGCACAGATACGCAGTATTTT
NA	TRBV7-2	NA	TRBJ2-7	CASSLGPQKTYEQYF	TGTGCCAGCAGCTTAGGCCCACAAAAGACCTACGAGCAGTACTTC
NA	TRBV29-1	NA	TRBJ1-2	CSVYNPPAGYTF	TGCAGCGTTTACAATCCCCCGGCGGGCTACACCTTC
NA	TRBV4-1	once	TRBJ2-7	CASSQLSTGLGAYEQYF	TGCGCCAGCAGCCAACTATCCACAGGGCTCGGGGCCTACGAGCAGTACTTC
NA	TRBV5-1	NA	TRBJ1-2	CASSLDGSSSGYTF	TGCGCCAGCAGCTTGGACGGCAGTTCGAGTGGCTACACCTTC
TRBD1	TRBV24-1	NA	TRBJ2-1	CATSDDGQGRNEQFF	TGTGCCACCAGTGATGACGGACAGGGGAGAAATGAGCAGTTCTTC
TRBD1	TRBV5-4	NA	TRBJ2-7	CASSLDFGDSAAYEQYF	TGTGCCAGCAGCTTGGACTTCGGGGACAGCGCTGCCTACGAGCAGTACTTC
TRBD1	TRBV7-9	NA	TRBJ1-2	CASSPQEGGGTGYTF	TGTGCCAGCAGCCCCCAAGAGGGAGGGGGCACTGGCTACACCTTC
NA	TRBV5-1	NA	TRBJ1-1	CASRPPGPPKTLAEAFF	TGCGCCAGCAGACCCCCGGGACCTCCGAAGACCCTTGCTGAAGCTTTCTTT
NA	TRBV4-1	NA	TRBJ1-4	CASSLSGTDIEKLFF	TGCGCCAGCAGCCTTAGTGGTACGGATATTGAAAAACTGTTTTTT
NA	TRBV4-1	few	TRBJ1-3	CASSQVGQGNTIYF	TGCGCCAGCAGCCAAGTGGGGCAAGGAAACACCATATATTTT
TRBD2	TRBV29-1	NA	TRBJ2-5	CSARRLAGEGETQYF	TGCAGCGCTCGAAGACTAGCGGGAGAAGGAGAGACCCAGTACTTC
TRBD2	TRBV6-2/TRBV6-3	NA	TRBJ2-1	CASSYWSGRAVIF	TGTGCCAGCAGTTACTGGAGCGGGAGGGCCGTCATCTTC
TRBD1	TRBV28	once	TRBJ2-7	CASRGDRLYEQYF	TGTGCCAGCCGTGGGGACAGGCTCTACGAGCAGTACTTC
NA	TRBV18	NA	TRBJ1-4	CASSPNEKLFF	TGTGCCAGCTCACCAAATGAAAAACTGTTTTTT
NA	TRBV30	NA	TRBJ2-7	CAWSSGVSYEQYF	TGTGCCTGGAGCTCAGGGGTCTCCTACGAGCAGTACTTC